This TCR beta chain is from a study of identical twins. Regarding the study as a whole: Twins showed weaker excess sharing in their beta out-of-frame sequences. Invariant MAIT and iNKT cells could partly confound zero-insertion analyses.

TCRdb passed the 5' RACE reads through MiXCR, listing each CDR3 protein once. The sample includes fewer than 250,000 distinct CDR3 sequences, approximately 8% of them seen just once. The CDR3 is 12 residues long. The ends were cut back, 5 bases at V and 3 bases at J, with 4 bases in the middle. Per germline, CDR1 LGHNT and CDR2 FRNRAP. About this clonotype itself: Its antigen is still unknown.

These records were also assigned to another study, of yellow fever vaccine responses in identical twins.

The receptor's source is a woman between 18 and 29 years old in good health. The material sequenced was CD8+ T cells sorted from blood. The gene calls are TRBV12-5 and TRBJ2-2, with D hard to call. The CDR3 DNA follows: TGTGCTAGTGGTCCGGACACCGGGGAGCTGTTTTTT. Encoded protein: CASGPDTGELFF.